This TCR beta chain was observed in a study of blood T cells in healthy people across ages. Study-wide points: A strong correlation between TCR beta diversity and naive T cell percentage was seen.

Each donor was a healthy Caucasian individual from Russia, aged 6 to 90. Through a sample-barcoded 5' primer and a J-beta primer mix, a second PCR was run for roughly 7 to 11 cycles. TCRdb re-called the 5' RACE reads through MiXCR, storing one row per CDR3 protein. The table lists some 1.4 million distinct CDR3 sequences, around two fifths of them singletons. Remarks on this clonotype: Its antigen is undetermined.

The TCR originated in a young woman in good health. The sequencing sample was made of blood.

The CDR3 bases are TGTGCCAGCAGTCGTAGCGGGATTTTTGGGAATGAGCAGTTCTTC. This codes for CASSRSGIFGNEQFF. V gene TRBV12-3 or TRBV12-4 combines with J gene TRBJ2-1; TRBD2 matches 8 bases. The CDR3 sequence is 15 residues long. The J segment lost 7 bases and the V segment lost 5 bases, leaving 10 bases of the junction unmatched.